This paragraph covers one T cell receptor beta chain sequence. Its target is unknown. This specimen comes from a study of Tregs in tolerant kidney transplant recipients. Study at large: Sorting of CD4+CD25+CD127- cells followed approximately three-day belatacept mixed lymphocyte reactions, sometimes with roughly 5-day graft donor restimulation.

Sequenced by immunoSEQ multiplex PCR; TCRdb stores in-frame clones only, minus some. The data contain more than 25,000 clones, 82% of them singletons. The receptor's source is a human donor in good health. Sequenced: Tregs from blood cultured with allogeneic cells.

The CDR3: CASSAPTGGAIQPQHF. The CDR3, as DNA: TGTGCCAGCAGTGCACCGACAGGGGGAGCCATTCAGCCCCAGCATTTT. This chain connects TRBV6-1 to TRBJ1-5; 9 bases align to TRBD1. This CDR3 spans 16 amino acids. Per the germline V gene, CDR1 is MNHNS and CDR2 is SASEGT. J gave up 6 bases and V 4 bases, and 10 bases lay outside the gene matches.